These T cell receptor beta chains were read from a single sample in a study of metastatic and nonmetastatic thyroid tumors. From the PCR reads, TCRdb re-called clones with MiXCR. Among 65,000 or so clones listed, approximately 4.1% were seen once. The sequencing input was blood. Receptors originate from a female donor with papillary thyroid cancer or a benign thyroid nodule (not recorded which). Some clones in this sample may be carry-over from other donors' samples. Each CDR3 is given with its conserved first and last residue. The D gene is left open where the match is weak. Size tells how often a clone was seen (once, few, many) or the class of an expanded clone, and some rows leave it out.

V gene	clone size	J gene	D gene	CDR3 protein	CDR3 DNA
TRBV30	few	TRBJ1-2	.	CAWKLPGVNIYTF	TGTGCCTGGAAACTCCCAGGGGTCAACATCTACACCTTC
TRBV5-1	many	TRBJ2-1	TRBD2	CASSLERGGLHNEQFF	TGCGCCAGCAGCTTGGAGCGGGGAGGGCTCCACAATGAGCAGTTCTTC
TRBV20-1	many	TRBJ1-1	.	CSASDLLATQNTEAFF	TGCAGTGCTAGTGATCTTTTGGCGACACAGAACACTGAAGCTTTCTTT
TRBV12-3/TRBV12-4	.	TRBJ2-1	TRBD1	CASSLDRPGLLDSYNEQLF	TGTGCCAGCAGTTTGGACAGGCCGGGGCTATTGGATTCCTACAATGAGCAGCTCTTC
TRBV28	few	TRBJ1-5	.	CVSSLGQNNQPQHF	TGTGTAAGCAGCCTCGGACAGAACAATCAGCCCCAGCATTTT
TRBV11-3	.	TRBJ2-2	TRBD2	CASSLEAGWSHTGELFF	TGTGCCAGCAGCTTAGAAGCGGGATGGTCTCACACCGGGGAGCTGTTTTTT
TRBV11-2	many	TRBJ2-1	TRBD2	CASSLGVTSGLNEQFF	TGTGCCAGCAGCTTAGGGGTGACTAGCGGTCTCAATGAGCAGTTCTTC
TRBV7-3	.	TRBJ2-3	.	CASSISGSDTQYF	TGTGCCAGCAGCATATCGGGATCAGATACGCAGTATTTT
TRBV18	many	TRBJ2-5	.	CASSPETGWETQYF	TGTGCCAGCTCACCAGAGACAGGATGGGAGACCCAGTACTTC
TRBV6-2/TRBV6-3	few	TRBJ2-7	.	CASSYSGGTTYEQYF	TGTGCCAGCAGTTACTCAGGCGGGACCACCTACGAGCAGTACTTC
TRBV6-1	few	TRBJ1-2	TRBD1	CASSSAQGAQGYTF	TGTGCCAGCAGTTCTGCTCAGGGGGCGCAGGGCTACACCTTC
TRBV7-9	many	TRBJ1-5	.	CASSLMSNQPQHF	TGTGCCAGCAGCTTAATGTCCAATCAGCCCCAGCATTTT
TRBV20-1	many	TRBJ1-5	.	CSARVGTINQPQHF	TGCAGTGCTAGAGTCGGGACAATCAATCAGCCCCAGCATTTT
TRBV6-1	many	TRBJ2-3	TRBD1	CASMDRATDTQYF	TGTGCCAGCATGGACAGGGCAACAGATACGCAGTATTTT
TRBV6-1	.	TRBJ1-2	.	CASSQLLYGYTF	TGTGCCAGCAGCCAACTGCTTTATGGCTACACCTTC
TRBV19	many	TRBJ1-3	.	CASTVGPSGNTIYF	TGTGCCAGTACCGTTGGGCCCTCTGGAAACACCATATATTTT
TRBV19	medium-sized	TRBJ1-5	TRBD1	CASSTLGQDHQPQHF	TGTGCCAGTAGTACCTTAGGACAGGACCATCAGCCCCAGCATTTT
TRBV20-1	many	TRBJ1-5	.	CSASGGLYSNQPQHF	TGCAGTGCTAGTGGGGGACTTTATAGCAATCAGCCCCAGCATTTT
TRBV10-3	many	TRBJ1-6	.	CAISEPGNSNSPLHF	TGTGCCATCAGTGAGCCGGGCAACTCTAATTCACCCCTCCACTTT
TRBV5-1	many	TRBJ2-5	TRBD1	CASSTAPPQGTTQETQYF	TGCGCCAGCAGCACAGCACCCCCACAGGGGACGACTCAAGAGACCCAGTACTTC
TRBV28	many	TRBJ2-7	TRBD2	CASSLSVTSGYEQYF	TGTGCCAGCAGTTTATCAGTGACTAGCGGCTACGAGCAGTACTTC
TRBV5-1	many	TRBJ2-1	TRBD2	CASSTGLAGANEQFF	TGCGCCAGCAGCACCGGACTAGCGGGAGCCAATGAGCAGTTCTTC
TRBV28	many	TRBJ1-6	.	CASSLWGKGGGSDSPLHF	TGTGCCAGCAGTTTATGGGGAAAGGGGGGGGGATCGGATTCACCCCTCCACTTT
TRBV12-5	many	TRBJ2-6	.	CASGLAWGIQGTNVLTF	TGTGCTAGTGGTTTGGCTTGGGGTATACAGGGCACCAACGTCCTGACTTTC
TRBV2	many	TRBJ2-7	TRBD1	CASSARRGPFEQYF	TGTGCCAGCAGCGCCCGCAGGGGGCCCTTCGAGCAGTACTTC
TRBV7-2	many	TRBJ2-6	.	CASSFRPSGANVLTF	TGTGCTAGCAGCTTTCGGCCCTCTGGGGCCAACGTCCTGACTTTC
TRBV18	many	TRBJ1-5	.	CASSPDQYQPQHF	TGTGCCAGCTCACCTGATCAGTATCAGCCCCAGCATTTT
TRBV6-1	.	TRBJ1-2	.	CASSEGTGLISYGYTF	TGTGCCAGCAGTGAAGGCACAGGGCTTATTTCCTATGGCTACACCTTC
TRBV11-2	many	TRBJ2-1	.	CASSLDRRRNEQFF	TGTGCCAGCAGCTTAGATCGGAGGAGGAATGAGCAGTTCTTC
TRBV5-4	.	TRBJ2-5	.	CASSLGGRGETQYF	TGTGCCAGCAGCTTGGGCGGACGGGGTGAGACCCAGTACTTC
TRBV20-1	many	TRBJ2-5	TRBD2	CSAREGGRAGGGETQYF	TGCAGTGCTAGAGAGGGGGGTCGAGCGGGAGGTGGGGAGACCCAGTACTTC
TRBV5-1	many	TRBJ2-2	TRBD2	CASSLVLAGEGELFF	TGCGCCAGCAGCTTGGTTTTGGCGGGAGAAGGGGAGCTGTTTTTT
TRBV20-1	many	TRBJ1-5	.	CSASGGWDQPQHF	TGCAGTGCTAGCGGGGGATGGGATCAGCCCCAGCATTTT
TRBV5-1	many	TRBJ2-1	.	CASSPRRGWNEQFF	TGCGCCAGCAGCCCGCGAAGGGGTTGGAATGAGCAGTTCTTC
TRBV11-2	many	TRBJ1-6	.	CASSLVSGGDSPLHF	TGTGCCAGCAGCTTAGTCTCGGGGGGTGATTCACCCCTCCACTTT
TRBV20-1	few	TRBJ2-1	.	CSAGTRGSYNEQFF	TGCAGTGCTGGAACTAGAGGGAGCTACAATGAGCAGTTCTTC
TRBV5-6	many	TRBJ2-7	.	CASSRAGSAYEQYF	TGTGCCAGCTCCCGGGCAGGGTCGGCCTACGAGCAGTACTTC
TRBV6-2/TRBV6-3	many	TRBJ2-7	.	CASRRGVKQGEQYF	TGTGCCAGTAGACGTGGGGTTAAGCAAGGCGAGCAGTACTTC
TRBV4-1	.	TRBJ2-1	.	CASSQGTIVGLGSYNEQFF	TGCGCCAGCAGCCAAGGTACCATTGTAGGGCTCGGGTCCTACAATGAGCAGTTCTTC
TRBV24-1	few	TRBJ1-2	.	CATSPGVSGYTF	TGTGCCACCTCCCCAGGGGTTAGCGGCTACACCTTC
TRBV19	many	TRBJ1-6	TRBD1	CASSRRTGGSYNSPLHF	TGTGCCAGTAGTAGACGCACAGGGGGCTCCTATAATTCACCCCTCCACTTT
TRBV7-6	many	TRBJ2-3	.	CASSLMRTDTQYF	TGTGCCAGCAGCTTAATGCGAACAGATACGCAGTATTTT
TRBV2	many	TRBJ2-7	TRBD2	CASRGLAGSEGYEQYF	TGTGCCAGCAGGGGACTAGCGGGATCGGAGGGCTACGAGCAGTACTTC
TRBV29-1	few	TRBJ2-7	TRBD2	CSPEVCLAGAFCYEQYF	TGCAGCCCTGAGGTATGTCTAGCGGGAGCCTTTTGTTACGAGCAGTACTTC
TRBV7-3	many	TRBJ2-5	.	CASSLTGGGKTQYF	TGTGCCAGCAGCTTAACTGGGGGAGGAAAGACCCAGTACTTC
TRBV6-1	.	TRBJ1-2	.	CASSERGNPSYGYTF	TGTGCCAGCAGTGAACGAGGGAATCCTTCCTATGGCTACACCTTC
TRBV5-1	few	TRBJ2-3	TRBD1	CASRLPGTGVRGTQYF	TGCGCCAGCAGATTACCTGGGACAGGGGTTCGGGGTACGCAGTATTTT
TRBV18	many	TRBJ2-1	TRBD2	CASSPQTSGSYNEQFF	TGTGCCAGCTCACCACAGACTAGCGGTTCCTACAATGAGCAGTTCTTC
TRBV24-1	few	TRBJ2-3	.	CATSDFTIGTNVGTDTQYF	TGTGCCACCAGTGATTTTACTATCGGGACCAACGTGGGCACAGATACGCAGTATTTT
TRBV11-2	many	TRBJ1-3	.	CASSRQLSRNTIYF	TGTGCCAGCAGCCGACAGTTGTCTAGAAACACCATATATTTT